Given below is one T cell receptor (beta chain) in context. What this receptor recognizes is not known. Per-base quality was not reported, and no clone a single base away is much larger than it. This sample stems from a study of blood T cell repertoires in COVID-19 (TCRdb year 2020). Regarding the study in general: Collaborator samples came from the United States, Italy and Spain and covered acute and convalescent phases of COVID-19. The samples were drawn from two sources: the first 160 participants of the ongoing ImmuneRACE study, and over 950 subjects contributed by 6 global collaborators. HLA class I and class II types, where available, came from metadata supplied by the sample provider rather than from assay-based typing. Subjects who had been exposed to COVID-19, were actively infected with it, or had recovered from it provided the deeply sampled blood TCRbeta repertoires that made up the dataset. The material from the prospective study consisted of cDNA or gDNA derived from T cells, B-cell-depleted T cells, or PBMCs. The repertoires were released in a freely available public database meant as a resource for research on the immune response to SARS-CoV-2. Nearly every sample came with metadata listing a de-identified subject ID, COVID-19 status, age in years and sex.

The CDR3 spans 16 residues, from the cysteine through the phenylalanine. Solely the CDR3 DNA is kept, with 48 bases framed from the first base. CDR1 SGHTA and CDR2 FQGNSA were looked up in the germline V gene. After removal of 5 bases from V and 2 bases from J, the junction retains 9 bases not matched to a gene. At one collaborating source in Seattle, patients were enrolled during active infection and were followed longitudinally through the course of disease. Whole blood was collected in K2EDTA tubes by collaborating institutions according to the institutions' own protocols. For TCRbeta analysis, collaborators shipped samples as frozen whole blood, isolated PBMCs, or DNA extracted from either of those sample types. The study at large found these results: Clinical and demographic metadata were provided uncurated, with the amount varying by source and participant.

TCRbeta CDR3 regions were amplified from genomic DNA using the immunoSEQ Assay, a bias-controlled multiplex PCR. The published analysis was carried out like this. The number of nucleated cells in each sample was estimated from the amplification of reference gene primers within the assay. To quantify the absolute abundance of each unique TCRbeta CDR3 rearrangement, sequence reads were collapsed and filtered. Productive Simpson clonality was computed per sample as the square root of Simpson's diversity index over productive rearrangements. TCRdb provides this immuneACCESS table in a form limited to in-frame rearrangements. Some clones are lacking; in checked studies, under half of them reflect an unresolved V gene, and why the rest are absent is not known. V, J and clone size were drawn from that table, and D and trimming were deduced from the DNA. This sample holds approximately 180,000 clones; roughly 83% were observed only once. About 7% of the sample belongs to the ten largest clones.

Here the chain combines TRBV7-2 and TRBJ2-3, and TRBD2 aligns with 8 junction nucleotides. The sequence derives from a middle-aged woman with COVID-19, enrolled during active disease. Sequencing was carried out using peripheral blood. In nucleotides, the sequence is TGTGCCAGCAGCCGCCGCCGGGGGGGGCTCACAGATACGCAGTATTTT. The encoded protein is CASSRRRGGLTDTQYF. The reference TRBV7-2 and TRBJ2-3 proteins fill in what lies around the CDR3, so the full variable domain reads GAGVSQSPSNKVTEKGKDVELRCDPISGHTALYWYRQSLGQGLEFLIYFQGNSAPDKSGLPSDRFSAERTGGSVSTLTIQRTQQEDSAVYLCASSRRRGGLTDTQYFGPGTRLTVL.